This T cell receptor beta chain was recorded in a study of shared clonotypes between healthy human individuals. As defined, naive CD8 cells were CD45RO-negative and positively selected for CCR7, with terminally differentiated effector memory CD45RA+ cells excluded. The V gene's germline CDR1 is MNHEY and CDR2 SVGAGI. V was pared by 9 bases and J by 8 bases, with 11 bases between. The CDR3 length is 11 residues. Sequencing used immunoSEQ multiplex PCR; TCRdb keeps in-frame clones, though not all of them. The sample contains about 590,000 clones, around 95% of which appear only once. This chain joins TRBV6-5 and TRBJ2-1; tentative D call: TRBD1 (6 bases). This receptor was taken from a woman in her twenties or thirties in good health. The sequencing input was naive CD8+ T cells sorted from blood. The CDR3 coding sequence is TGTGCCAGTTCTGGGGGCGATGAGCAGTTCTTC. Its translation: CASSGGDEQFF.